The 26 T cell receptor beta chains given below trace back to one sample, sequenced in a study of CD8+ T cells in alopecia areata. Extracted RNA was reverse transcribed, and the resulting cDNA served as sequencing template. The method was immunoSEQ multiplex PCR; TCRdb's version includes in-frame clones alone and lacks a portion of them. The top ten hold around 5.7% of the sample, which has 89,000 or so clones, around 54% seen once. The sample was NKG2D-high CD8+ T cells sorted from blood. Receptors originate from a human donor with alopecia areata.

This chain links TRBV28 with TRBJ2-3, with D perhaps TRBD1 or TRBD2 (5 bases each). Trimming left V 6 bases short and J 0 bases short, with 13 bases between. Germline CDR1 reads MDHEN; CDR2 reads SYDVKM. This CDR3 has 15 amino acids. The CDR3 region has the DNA TGTGCCAGCAGCCGTATGGGGGATAGCACAGATACGCAGTATTTT. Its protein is CASSRMGDSTDTQYF.

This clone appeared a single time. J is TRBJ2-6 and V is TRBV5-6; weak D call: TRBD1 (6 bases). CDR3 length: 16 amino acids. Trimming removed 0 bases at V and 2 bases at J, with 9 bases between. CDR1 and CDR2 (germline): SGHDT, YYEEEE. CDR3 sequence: CASSLAGVPGANVLTF. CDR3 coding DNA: TGTGCCAGCAGCTTGGCAGGGGTCCCTGGGGCCAACGTCCTGACTTTC. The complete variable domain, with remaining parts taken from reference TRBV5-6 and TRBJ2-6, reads DAGVTQSPTHLIKTRGQQVTLRCSPKSGHDTVSWYQQALGQGPQFIFQYYEEEERQRGNFPDRFSGHQFPNYSSELNVNALLLGDSALYLCASSLAGVPGANVLTFGAGSRLTVL.

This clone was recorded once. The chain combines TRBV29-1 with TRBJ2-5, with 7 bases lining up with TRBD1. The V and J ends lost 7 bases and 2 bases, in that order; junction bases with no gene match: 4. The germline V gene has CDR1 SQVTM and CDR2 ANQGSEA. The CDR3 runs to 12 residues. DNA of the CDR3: TGCAGCGCAACGGGACAGCAAGAGACCCAGTACTTC. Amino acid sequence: CSATGQQETQYF.

The CDR3 spells CASSHGRGTGANVLTF. CDR3 in DNA: TGTGCCAGCAGCCATGGGCGGGGAACTGGGGCCAACGTCCTGACTTTC. The V call is TRBV28, the J call TRBJ2-6; possible D gene TRBD2, 6 bases. Trimming pared 6 bases from V and 2 bases from J, leaving 14 bases between. The length of the CDR3 is 16 residues. Germline assignment: CDR1 MDHEN and CDR2 SYDVKM.

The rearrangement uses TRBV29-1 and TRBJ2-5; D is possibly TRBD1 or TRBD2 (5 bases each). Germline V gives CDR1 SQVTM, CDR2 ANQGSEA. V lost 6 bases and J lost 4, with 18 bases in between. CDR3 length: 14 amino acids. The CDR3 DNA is TGCAGCGTGAGGGGTAGGCCCGACGGAGAGACCCAGTACTTC. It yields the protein CSVRGRPDGETQYF. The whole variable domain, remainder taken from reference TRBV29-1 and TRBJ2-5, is SAVISQKPSRDICQRGTSLTIQCQVDSQVTMMFWYRQQPGQSLTLIATANQGSEATYESGFVIDKFPISRPNLTFSTLTVSNMSPEDSSIYLCSVRGRPDGETQYFGPGTRLLVL.

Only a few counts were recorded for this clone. This chain's CDR3 is CAWLGLVRNTGELFF. The DNA for the CDR3 is TGTGCCTGGCTAGGACTGGTCCGGAACACCGGGGAGCTGTTTTTT. The chain couples TRBV30 to TRBJ2-2; D might be TRBD2 (5 bases). V was shortened by 5 bases and J by 1 base, with 14 bases between the two germline ends. CDR1 and CDR2 from the germline V gene are GTSNPN and SVGIG (reference sequence). This CDR3 comprises 15 residues.

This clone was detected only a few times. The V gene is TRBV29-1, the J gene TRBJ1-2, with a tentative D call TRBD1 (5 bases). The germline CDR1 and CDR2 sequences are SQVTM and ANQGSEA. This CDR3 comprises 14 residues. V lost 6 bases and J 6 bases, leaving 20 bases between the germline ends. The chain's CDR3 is CSVPGQFGRDGYTF. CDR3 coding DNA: TGCAGCGTCCCAGGACAATTCGGGCGCGATGGCTACACCTTC.

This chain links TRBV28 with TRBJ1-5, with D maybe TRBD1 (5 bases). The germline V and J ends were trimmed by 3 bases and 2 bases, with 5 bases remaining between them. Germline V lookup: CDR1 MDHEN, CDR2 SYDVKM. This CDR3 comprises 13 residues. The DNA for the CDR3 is TGTGCCAGCAGTTTGACAGGCAATCAGCCCCAGCATTTT. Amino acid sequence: CASSLTGNQPQHF.

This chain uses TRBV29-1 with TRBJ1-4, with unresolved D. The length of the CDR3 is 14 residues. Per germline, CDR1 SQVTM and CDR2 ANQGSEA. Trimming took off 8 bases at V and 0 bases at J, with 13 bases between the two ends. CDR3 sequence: CSYTSAATNEKLFF. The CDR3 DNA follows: TGCAGCTACACATCGGCCGCAACTAATGAAAAACTGTTTTTT.

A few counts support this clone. This chain's CDR3 is CSVAGIEAGLNEQFF. DNA for the CDR3: TGCAGCGTTGCAGGGATCGAAGCGGGCCTCAATGAGCAGTTCTTC. This sequence joins TRBV29-1 and TRBJ2-1; D is perhaps TRBD2 (6 bases). The CDR3 loop spans 15 amino acids. Germline loops: CDR1 SQVTM, CDR2 ANQGSEA. Trimming shortened V by 4 bases and J by 6 bases, and 19 bases separated the two germline ends.

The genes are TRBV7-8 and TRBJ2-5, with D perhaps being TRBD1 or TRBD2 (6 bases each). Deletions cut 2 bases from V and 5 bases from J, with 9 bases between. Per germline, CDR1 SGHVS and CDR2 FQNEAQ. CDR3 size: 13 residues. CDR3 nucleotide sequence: TGTGCCAGCAGCTTATCGGGGGCGGAGACCCAGTACTTC. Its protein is CASSLSGAETQYF.

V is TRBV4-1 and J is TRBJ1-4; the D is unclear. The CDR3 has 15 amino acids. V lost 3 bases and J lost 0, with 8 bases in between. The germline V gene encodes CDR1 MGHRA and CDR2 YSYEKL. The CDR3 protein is CASSQATPTNEKLFF. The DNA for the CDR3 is TGCGCCAGCAGCCAGGCGACACCAACTAATGAAAAACTGTTTTTT.

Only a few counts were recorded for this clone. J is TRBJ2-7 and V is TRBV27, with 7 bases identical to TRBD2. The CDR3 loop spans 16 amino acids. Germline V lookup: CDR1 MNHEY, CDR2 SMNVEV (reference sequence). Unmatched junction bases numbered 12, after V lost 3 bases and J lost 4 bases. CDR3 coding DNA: TGTGCCAGCAGTTTCTCAACCGGGACTACAAGGTACGAGCAGTACTTC. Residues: CASSFSTGTTRYEQYF.

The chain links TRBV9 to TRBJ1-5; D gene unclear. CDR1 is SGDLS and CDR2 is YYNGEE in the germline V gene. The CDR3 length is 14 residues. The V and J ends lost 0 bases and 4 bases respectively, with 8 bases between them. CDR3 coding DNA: TGTGCCAGCAGCGTAGGGTTGAGTAATCAGCCCCAGCATTTT. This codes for CASSVGLSNQPQHF.

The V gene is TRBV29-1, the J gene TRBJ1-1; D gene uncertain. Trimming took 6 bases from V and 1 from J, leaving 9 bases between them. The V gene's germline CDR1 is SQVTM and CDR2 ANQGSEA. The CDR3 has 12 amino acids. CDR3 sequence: CSVMDTNTEAFF. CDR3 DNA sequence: TGCAGCGTGATGGATACGAACACTGAAGCTTTCTTT.

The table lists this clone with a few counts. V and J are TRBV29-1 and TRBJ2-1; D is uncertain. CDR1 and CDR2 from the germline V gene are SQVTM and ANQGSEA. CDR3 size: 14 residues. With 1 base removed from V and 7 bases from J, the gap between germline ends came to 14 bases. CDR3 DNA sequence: TGCAGCGTTGAAGGTCTACCACTGGGGAATGAGCAGTTCTTC. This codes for CSVEGLPLGNEQFF.

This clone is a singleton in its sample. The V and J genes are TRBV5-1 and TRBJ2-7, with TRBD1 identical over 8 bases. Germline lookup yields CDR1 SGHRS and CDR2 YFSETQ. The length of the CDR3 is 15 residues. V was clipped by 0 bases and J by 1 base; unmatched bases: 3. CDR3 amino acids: CASSLETGASYEQYF. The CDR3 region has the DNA TGCGCCAGCAGCTTGGAGACAGGGGCTTCCTACGAGCAGTACTTC.

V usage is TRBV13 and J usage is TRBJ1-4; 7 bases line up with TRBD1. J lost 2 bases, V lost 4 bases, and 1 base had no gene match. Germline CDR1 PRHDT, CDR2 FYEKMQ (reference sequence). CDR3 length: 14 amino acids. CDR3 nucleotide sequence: TGTGCCAGCAGCTCGGGACAGACTAATGAAAAACTGTTTTTT. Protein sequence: CASSSGQTNEKLFF.

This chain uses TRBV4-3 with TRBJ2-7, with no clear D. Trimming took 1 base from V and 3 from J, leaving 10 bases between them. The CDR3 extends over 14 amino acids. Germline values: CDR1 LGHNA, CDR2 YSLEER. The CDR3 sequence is CASSQGPSSYEQYF. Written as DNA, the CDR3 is TGCGCCAGCAGCCAAGGCCCCTCTAGCTACGAGCAGTACTTC.

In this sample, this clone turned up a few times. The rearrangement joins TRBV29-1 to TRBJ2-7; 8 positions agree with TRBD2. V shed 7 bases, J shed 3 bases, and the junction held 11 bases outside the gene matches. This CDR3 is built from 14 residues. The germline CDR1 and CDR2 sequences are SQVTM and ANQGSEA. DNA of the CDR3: TGCAGCGGCGTTGGCCGGGGGGGAATCTACGAGCAGTACTTC. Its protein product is CSGVGRGGIYEQYF.

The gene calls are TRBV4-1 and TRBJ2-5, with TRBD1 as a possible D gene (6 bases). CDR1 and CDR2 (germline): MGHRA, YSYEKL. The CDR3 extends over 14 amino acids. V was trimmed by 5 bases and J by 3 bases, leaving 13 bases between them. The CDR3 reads CASSTSPGEETQYF. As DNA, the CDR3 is TGCGCCAGCAGCACATCCCCAGGGGAAGAGACCCAGTACTTC.

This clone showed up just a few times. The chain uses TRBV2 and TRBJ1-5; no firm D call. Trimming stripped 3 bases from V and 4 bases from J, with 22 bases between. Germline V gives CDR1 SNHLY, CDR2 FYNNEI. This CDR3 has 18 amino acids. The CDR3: CASSDERNPKPGNQPQHF. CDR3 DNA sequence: TGTGCCAGCAGTGATGAACGCAATCCCAAGCCTGGGAATCAGCCCCAGCATTTT.

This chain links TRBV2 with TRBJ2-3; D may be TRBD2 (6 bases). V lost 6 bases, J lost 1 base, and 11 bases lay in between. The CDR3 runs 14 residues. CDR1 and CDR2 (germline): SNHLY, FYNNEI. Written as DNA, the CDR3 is TGTGCCAGCAGGGTGGTAGCGGGCACAGATACGCAGTATTTT. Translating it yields CASRVVAGTDTQYF.

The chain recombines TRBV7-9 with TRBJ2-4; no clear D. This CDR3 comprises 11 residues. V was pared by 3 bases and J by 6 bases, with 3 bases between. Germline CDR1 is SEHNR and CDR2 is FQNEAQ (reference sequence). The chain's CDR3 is CASSLGNIQYF. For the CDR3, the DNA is TGTGCCAGCAGCTTGGGAAACATTCAGTACTTC.

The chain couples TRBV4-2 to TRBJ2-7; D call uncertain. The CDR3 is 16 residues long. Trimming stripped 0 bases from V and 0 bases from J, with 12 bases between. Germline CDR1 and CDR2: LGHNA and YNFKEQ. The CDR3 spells CASSQDSGSLSYEQYF. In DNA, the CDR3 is TGTGCCAGCAGCCAAGATTCCGGGTCGCTCTCCTACGAGCAGTACTTC.

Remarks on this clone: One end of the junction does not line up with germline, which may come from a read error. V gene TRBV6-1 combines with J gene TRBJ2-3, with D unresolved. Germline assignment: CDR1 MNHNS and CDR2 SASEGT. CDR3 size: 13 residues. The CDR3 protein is CALFTDARDAQYF. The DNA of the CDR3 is TGTGCCCTTTTCACTGACGCCCGAGATGCGCAGTATTTT.